A selection of T cell receptor beta chains follows, all from one sample in a study of STAT5B mutations in CD4+ large granular lymphocyte leukemia. Method: immunoSEQ multiplex PCR; TCRdb's copy keeps in-frame clones and lacks some. The sample consists of about 32,000 clones, 60% to 80% of them appearing once. Sequences were obtained from CD4+ T cells from blood buffy coats. These receptors all stem from a human donor in good health. Both conserved end residues are part of each CDR3. Each record gives: J gene, D gene, clone size, V gene, CDR3 protein, CDR3 DNA. A D gene is named only where the DNA matches it firmly. Only part of the rows carry a size: once, few, many, or a class if the clone is expanded.

TRBJ2-5,.,.,TRBV5-4,CASSHAETQYF,TGTGCCAGCAGCCACGCGGAGACCCAGTACTTC
TRBJ2-7,TRBD1,.,TRBV27,CASSFRPGTGGGGYEQYF,TGTGCCAGCAGTTTTCGTCCCGGGACAGGGGGCGGTGGCTACGAGCAGTACTTC
TRBJ1-2,TRBD1,.,TRBV14,CASSQDLRTGSYGYTF,TGTGCCAGCAGCCAAGACCTCCGGACAGGGAGCTATGGCTACACCTTC
TRBJ2-3,.,.,TRBV5-1,CASSLDWTPGRTDTQYF,TGCGCCAGCAGCTTGGATTGGACACCAGGTAGGACAGATACGCAGTATTTT
TRBJ2-2,.,.,TRBV2,CASSQVSGELFF,TGTGCCAGCAGTCAAGTCTCCGGGGAGCTGTTTTTT
TRBJ2-6,.,.,TRBV19,CASRTVSGANVLTF,TGTGCCAGTAGGACAGTCTCTGGGGCCAACGTCCTGACTTTC
TRBJ2-7,TRBD1,.,TRBV10-3,CATKPGQADRQYF,TGTGCCACCAAACCGGGACAGGCCGATAGGCAGTACTTC
TRBJ1-1,TRBD1,.,TRBV10-2,CASTTGQVEAFF,TGCGCCAGCACCACTGGACAGGTAGAAGCTTTCTTT
TRBJ1-6,.,.,TRBV7-8,CASSFSSQGSPLHF,TGTGCCAGCAGCTTTTCCTCCCAGGGTTCACCCCTCCACTTT
TRBJ2-1,TRBD1,.,TRBV6-5,CASSYKGAASYNEQFF,TGTGCCAGCAGTTACAAGGGGGCGGCGTCCTACAATGAGCAGTTCTTC
TRBJ1-6,TRBD1,.,TRBV19,CASSLLPGGAMNNSPLHF,TGTGCCAGTAGTTTACTTCCAGGGGGCGCAATGAATAATTCACCCCTCCACTTT
TRBJ2-7,.,.,TRBV2,CASSVDHYEQYF,TGTGCCAGCAGTGTCGACCACTACGAGCAGTACTTC
TRBJ1-5,TRBD1,.,TRBV15,CATSGPGGGPRVSNQPQHF,TGTGCCACCAGCGGTCCAGGGGGGGGCCCAAGGGTTAGCAATCAGCCCCAGCATTTT
TRBJ2-2,.,.,TRBV6-4,CASSAQGSGELFF,TGTGCCAGCAGTGCACAGGGTAGCGGGGAGCTGTTTTTT
TRBJ2-3,TRBD2,.,TRBV9,CASSTGLAGKDTQYF,TGTGCCAGCAGCACGGGACTAGCGGGGAAGGATACGCAGTATTTT
TRBJ1-6,.,.,TRBV30,CAWVRGRGSNSPLHF,TGTGCCTGGGTTCGAGGGCGGGGCTCTAATTCACCCCTCCACTTT
TRBJ1-6,.,.,TRBV6-5,CATRSEGHNSPLHF,TGTGCCACCCGCAGTGAGGGGCATAATTCACCCCTCCACTTT
TRBJ1-2,.,.,TRBV6-5,CASTKSMGPLERNTF,TGTGCCAGCACCAAAAGCATGGGACCCCTCGAACGGAACACCTTC
TRBJ2-5,TRBD2,.,TRBV9,CASSLTGGLASVETQYF,TGTGCCAGCAGCTTAACGGGAGGACTAGCGTCAGTCGAGACCCAGTACTTC
TRBJ1-2,.,.,TRBV9,CASSGQEGGGYTF,TGTGCCAGCAGCGGACAGGAAGGGGGTGGCTACACCTTC
TRBJ2-1,.,.,TRBV11-2,CASSFSRGAFPGEQFF,TGTGCCAGCAGCTTTTCCCGGGGGGCGTTCCCCGGTGAGCAGTTCTTC
TRBJ1-2,.,.,TRBV2,CASSEASPQSNYGYTF,TGTGCCAGCAGTGAAGCTTCCCCCCAGTCTAACTATGGCTACACCTTC
TRBJ2-3,.,few,TRBV7-7,CASSLGGLLSTDTQYF,TGTGCTAGCAGCTTAGGGGGACTACTTAGCACAGATACGCAGTATTTT
TRBJ2-7,TRBD1,.,TRBV28,CASSQEGTGYREQYF,TGTGCCAGCTCCCAGGAAGGGACAGGGTATCGCGAGCAGTACTTC
TRBJ1-6,TRBD1,.,TRBV19,CASSRTGGNSPLHF,TGTGCCAGTAGCCGGACAGGGGGGAATTCACCCCTCCACTTT
TRBJ2-3,TRBD2,.,TRBV7-2,CASSPRLAGRSDTQYF,TGTGCCAGCAGCCCCAGACTAGCGGGGCGGTCAGATACGCAGTATTTT
TRBJ2-7,TRBD1,.,TRBV29-1,CSVEGHPGQGSNEQYF,TGCAGCGTTGAAGGACATCCGGGACAGGGGTCCAACGAGCAGTACTTC
TRBJ1-2,.,.,TRBV19,CASSIGYGPYGYTF,TGTGCCAGTAGTATAGGCTACGGGCCCTATGGCTACACCTTC